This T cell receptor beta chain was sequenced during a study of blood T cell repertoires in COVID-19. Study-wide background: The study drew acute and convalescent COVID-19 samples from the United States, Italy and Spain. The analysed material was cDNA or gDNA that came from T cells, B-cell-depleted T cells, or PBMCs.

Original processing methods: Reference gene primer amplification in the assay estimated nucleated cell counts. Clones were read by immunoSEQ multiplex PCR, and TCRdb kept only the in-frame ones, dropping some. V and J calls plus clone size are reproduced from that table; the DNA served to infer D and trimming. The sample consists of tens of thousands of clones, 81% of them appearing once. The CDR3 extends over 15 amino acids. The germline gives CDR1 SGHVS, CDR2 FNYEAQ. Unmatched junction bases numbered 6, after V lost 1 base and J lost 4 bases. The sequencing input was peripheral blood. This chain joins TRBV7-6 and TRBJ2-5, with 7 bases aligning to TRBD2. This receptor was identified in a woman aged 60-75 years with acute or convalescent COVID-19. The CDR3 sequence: CASSLEPGGPETQYF. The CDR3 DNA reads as TGTGCCAGCAGCTTAGAGCCGGGGGGTCCAGAGACCCAGTACTTC. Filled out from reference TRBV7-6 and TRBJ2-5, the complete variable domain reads GAGVSQSPRYKVTKRGQDVALRCDPISGHVSLYWYRQALGQGPEFLTYFNYEAQQDKSGLPNDRFSAERPEGSISTLTIQRTEQRDSAMYRCASSLEPGGPETQYFGPGTRLLVL.